This T cell receptor beta chain was recorded in a study of cytomegalovirus exposure and HLA in healthy donors. Study-wide background: In a previous analysis, 117 million unique TCR beta sequences were found from 150 million to 200 million T cells.

Points from the study as a whole: CMV serostatus was the sole immune exposure information available. In an earlier analysis, about 87% or about 30%: the productive usage of most TCR beta V segments. Presence/absence analyses assumed roughly uniform sequencing depth across donors.

Germline CDR1 ENHRY, CDR2 SYGVKD. The CDR3 sequence is 12 residues long. Worth noting for this clone: The antigen is not known. The junction and the germline gene differ at one end; a read error may be behind it.

13 Jbeta primers and 60 Vbeta primers were used for the PCR. Clones were sequenced by immunoSEQ multiplex PCR, and TCRdb holds only the in-frame ones, with some missing. The sample includes 45,000 to 60,000 clones. The rearrangement joins TRBV10-3 to TRBJ2-5; 8 bases are shared with TRBD2. The sequencing input was PBMCs. This receptor was obtained from a male donor in good health and CMV-seronegative. This chain's CDR3 is CAISSGQENQYF. CDR3 sequence (DNA): TGTGCCATCTCTAGCGGGCAAGAGAACCAGTACTTC.